Shown below are 29 T cell receptor beta chains from a single sample sequenced in a study of T-cell memory formation after mild COVID-19. Via MiXCR, TCRdb re-called the 5' RACE reads, giving one row per CDR3 protein. The sample yields 210,000 or so distinct CDR3 sequences, roughly 10% seen once. Specimen: PBMCs or a T cell subset sorted from them (not recorded which). Receptor source: a man aged 18 to 30 who had mild COVID-19 (a few samples of this study predate the infection). Cell type and time point are not known.

The chain links TRBV5-1 to TRBJ2-3; possibly TRBD1 for D (5 bases). The CDR3 has 14 residues. From germline, CDR1 is SGHRS and CDR2 YFSETQ. Trimming took off 0 bases at V and 5 bases at J, with 10 bases between the two ends. The CDR3 DNA sequence: TGCGCCAGCAGCTTGGGGGTCAGGGAAGATACGCAGTATTTT. This sequence encodes CASSLGVREDTQYF. The entire variable domain, with the rest obtained from reference TRBV5-1 and TRBJ2-3, is as follows: KAGVTQTPRYLIKTRGQQVTLSCSPISGHRSVSWYQQTPGQGLQFLFEYFSETQRNKGNFPGRFSGRQFSNSRSEMNVSTLELGDSALYLCASSLGVREDTQYFGPGTRLTVL.

This clonotype was seen a handful of times. At one boundary the junction diverges from the germline segment, which might be a read error. This rearrangement joins TRBV6-2 or TRBV6-3 to TRBJ2-3; D is perhaps TRBD1 (5 bases). The CDR3 totals 14 residues. The V gene's germline CDR1 is MNHEY and CDR2 SVGEGT. The CDR3 sequence is CASKMTDPTETQYF. In nucleotides, the CDR3 is TGTGCCAGCAAGATGACAGACCCCACAGAAACGCAGTATTTT.

The rearrangement uses TRBV7-9 and TRBJ1-1; no clear D. The V and J ends lost 6 bases and 4 bases respectively, with 24 bases between them. There are 17 residues in the CDR3. Germline V CDR1 and CDR2: SEHNR, FQNEAQ (reference sequence). CDR3 residues: CASRDRPYSGGPTEAFF. CDR3 nucleotides: TGTGCCAGCAGAGATCGGCCCTATTCCGGTGGACCCACTGAAGCTTTCTTT.

The sample holds many counts of this clonotype. The V call is TRBV7-9, the J call TRBJ1-1; the D is unclear. This CDR3 spans 14 amino acids. CDR1 SEHNR and CDR2 FQNEAQ come from the germline V gene (reference sequence). V lost 1 base to trimming and J lost 2 bases, with 8 bases between them. Here the CDR3 DNA reads TGTGCCAGCAGCTTAGGGGCAGCCAACACTGAAGCTTTCTTT. Translation: CASSLGAANTEAFF.

This clonotype was seen more than once but under ten times. The rearrangement joins TRBV7-2 to TRBJ2-1; no clear D gene. The CDR3 is made up of 12 amino acids. Trimming removed 3 bases from V and 6 bases from J, with 6 bases in between. CDR1 and CDR2 from the germline V gene are SGHTA and FQGNSA. DNA for the CDR3: TGTGCCAGCAGCTTTGTTCTCAATGAGCAGTTCTTC. Protein: CASSFVLNEQFF.

The chain joins TRBV20-1 to TRBJ1-5, with a possible D match to TRBD1 (6 bases). The CDR3 runs to 13 residues. CDR1 and CDR2 (germline): DFQATT, SNEGSKA (reference sequence). V gave up 5 bases and J gave up 1 base, with 9 bases separating them. The CDR3 is CSAEGGSNQPQHF. DNA of the CDR3: TGCAGTGCTGAGGGGGGGAGCAATCAGCCCCAGCATTTT.

This chain links TRBV28 with TRBJ2-3; TRBD1 is a possible D gene (6 bases). V shed 6 bases and J shed 9 bases, with 16 bases lying between them. Germline loops: CDR1 MDHEN, CDR2 SYDVKM. The CDR3 covers 13 residues. The CDR3, as DNA: TGTGCCAGCAGCCTTGGACAGTCCCCCACGCAGTATTTT. It specifies CASSLGQSPTQYF.

The table lists this clonotype with a few counts. The chain uses TRBV7-2 and TRBJ2-1, with 8 bases identical to TRBD2. The CDR3 loop spans 15 amino acids. Germline lookup yields CDR1 SGHTA and CDR2 FQGNSA. The V gene end was trimmed by 3 bases and the J gene end by 4 bases; junction bases not matched to a gene: 5. The CDR3 nucleotides are TGTGCCAGCAGCTTGGGAGCGGGGGTGTACAATGAGCAGTTCTTC. Encoded protein: CASSLGAGVYNEQFF.

In its sample, this clonotype was seen a few times. The chain links TRBV7-2 to TRBJ2-3; 11 bases are a match to TRBD2. This CDR3 has 17 amino acids. Germline assignment: CDR1 SGHTA and CDR2 FQGNSA. After removal of 4 bases from V and 1 base from J, the junction contained 7 bases not matched to a gene. Here the CDR3 DNA reads TGTGCCAGCAGCTCGAAGACGACTAGCGGGGGCACAGATACGCAGTATTTT. Amino acids: CASSSKTTSGGTDTQYF.

The chain joins TRBV20-1 to TRBJ2-5, with 9 bases aligning to TRBD2. Germline trimming cut 6 bases from V and 3 bases from J; bases unmatched to any gene: 5. The CDR3 is 13 amino acids. Germline V CDR1 and CDR2: DFQATT, SNEGSKA (reference sequence). In DNA form, the CDR3 reads TGCAGTGCCGTAATAGCGGGGGAAGAGACCCAGTACTTC. Protein product: CSAVIAGEETQYF.

The chain joins TRBV12-3 or TRBV12-4 to TRBJ2-5, with D perhaps matching TRBD1 (6 bases). Trimming cost V 6 bases and J 0 bases, with 14 bases left between them. The CDR3 runs to 15 residues. The CDR3 loop is CASSSHDRYQETQYF. The CDR3 DNA is TGTGCCAGCAGCTCCCACGACAGGTACCAAGAGACCCAGTACTTC.

This clonotype was recorded a few times. This chain links TRBV12-3 or TRBV12-4 with TRBJ1-1; maybe TRBD1 (6 bases). The CDR3 runs to 14 residues. Trimming removed 7 bases from V and 6 bases from J, with 18 bases in between. In DNA form, the CDR3 reads TGTGCCAGCACCTACGCAGGGGTCACCCCTGAAGCTTTCTTT. Translated, it gives CASTYAGVTPEAFF.

CDR3: CAWSVGYEQYF. In DNA, the CDR3 is TGTGCCTGGAGTGTCGGGTACGAGCAGTACTTC. The chain links TRBV30 to TRBJ2-7, with D uncertain. The V gene's germline CDR1 is GTSNPN and CDR2 SVGIG (reference sequence). The V end lost 0 bases, the J end lost 4 bases, and 4 bases lay between the germline ends. The CDR3 contains 11 residues.

This clonotype was observed a few times. The CDR3: CASYTSGGRNEQFF. CDR3 in DNA: TGTGCCAGCTATACTAGCGGGGGGCGGAATGAGCAGTTCTTC. The chain is built from TRBV6-5 and TRBJ2-1; 12 bases line up with TRBD2. CDR1 MNHEY and CDR2 SVGAGI come from the germline V gene. The V segment lost 8 bases and the J segment 7 bases; nucleotides outside the gene matches: 6. The length of the CDR3 is 14 residues.

This clonotype has just a few counts. V and J are TRBV7-9 and TRBJ2-1; perhaps TRBD1 as D (6 bases). This CDR3 spans 16 amino acids. Germline V lookup: CDR1 SEHNR, CDR2 FQNEAQ (reference sequence). V was clipped by 5 bases and J by 0 bases, with 14 bases between them. CDR3 nucleotide sequence: TGTGCCAGCAGCCCCAGGGGTTCGAGCTCCTACAATGAGCAGTTCTTC. Protein: CASSPRGSSSYNEQFF. Full variable domain (missing parts from reference TRBV7-9 and TRBJ2-1): DTGVSQNPRHKITKRGQNVTFRCDPISEHNRLYWYRQTLGQGPEFLTYFQNEAQLEKSRLLSDRFSAERPKGSFSTLEIQRTEQGDSAMYLCASSPRGSSSYNEQFFGPGTRLTVL.

Many counts were recorded for this clonotype. The gene calls are TRBV18 and TRBJ1-1, with a possible D match to TRBD1 (6 bases). CDR3 length: 14 amino acids. Between the trimmed V and J ends, which lost 6 bases and 4 bases, there was a span of 15 bases. Germline values: CDR1 KGHSH, CDR2 LQKENI. For the CDR3, the DNA is TGTGCCAGCTCCCCCTTTCCAGGGGCCACTGAAGCTTTCTTT. As protein: CASSPFPGATEAFF.

The chain combines TRBV4-3 with TRBJ2-3; D is possibly TRBD1 (6 bases). The CDR3 covers 16 residues. V lost 1 base, J lost 6 bases, and 17 bases lay in between. The germline CDR1 and CDR2 sequences are LGHNA and YSLEER. In DNA, the CDR3 is TGCGCCAGCAGCCAAGGGACGACAGGTTGGCCCGATACGCAGTATTTT. It is translated as CASSQGTTGWPDTQYF.

The chain combines TRBV7-8 with TRBJ2-7; TRBD2 might be the D (6 bases). The V end lost 5 bases, the J end lost 5 bases, and 10 bases lay between the germline ends. The germline V gene has CDR1 SGHVS and CDR2 FQNEAQ. The CDR3 covers 12 residues. The CDR3 reads CASSPGGNEQYF. The CDR3 DNA follows: TGTGCCAGCAGCCCCGGGGGAAACGAGCAGTACTTC.

The chain uses TRBV6-2 or TRBV6-3 and TRBJ1-2; 8 bases match TRBD1. The CDR3 consists of 14 residues. The germline V gene encodes CDR1 MNHEY and CDR2 SVGEGT. Unmatched junction bases numbered 6, after V lost 6 bases and J lost 3 bases. This CDR3 is CASRPQGVDYGYTF. As DNA, the CDR3 is TGTGCCAGCAGGCCACAGGGGGTTGACTATGGCTACACCTTC.

This clonotype was counted at least ten times. The J gene is TRBJ1-1, the V gene TRBV12-3 or TRBV12-4, with D unclear. Trimming stripped 5 bases from V and 1 base from J, with 11 bases between. The CDR3 loop spans 14 amino acids. CDR3 bases: TGTGCCAGCAGTCGGGAGTATTCGAACACTGAAGCTTTCTTT. Translated: CASSREYSNTEAFF.

This clonotype was picked up many times. The V call is TRBV5-1, the J call TRBJ1-3; the D is unclear. CDR3 length: 17 amino acids. Germline CDR1 and CDR2: SGHRS and YFSETQ. V was cut by 0 bases and J by 4 bases, with 17 bases left in between. The DNA of the CDR3 is TGCGCCAGCAGCTTGGACGCCGCGGGCGCATTCGGAAACACCATATATTTT. Protein: CASSLDAAGAFGNTIYF. The whole variable domain, filled in from reference TRBV5-1 and TRBJ1-3, reads KAGVTQTPRYLIKTRGQQVTLSCSPISGHRSVSWYQQTPGQGLQFLFEYFSETQRNKGNFPGRFSGRQFSNSRSEMNVSTLELGDSALYLCASSLDAAGAFGNTIYFGEGSWLTVV.

This clonotype was seen a few times. This chain joins TRBV4-1 and TRBJ1-1; D is uncertain. Germline V gene data show CDR1 as MGHRA and CDR2 as YSYEKL. V lost 5 bases and J lost 5, with 15 bases in between. This CDR3 comprises 14 residues. For the CDR3, the DNA is TGCGCCAGCAGCGGGTTAGCAGTGGGGACTGAAGCTTTCTTT. Amino acids: CASSGLAVGTEAFF.

The gene calls are TRBV5-1 and TRBJ2-3; 7 nucleotides agree with TRBD2. CDR1 is SGHRS, CDR2 YFSETQ, per germline. Germline trimming cut 0 bases from V and 2 bases from J; bases unmatched to any gene: 3. This CDR3 has 15 amino acids. The CDR3 reads CASSLAAGLTDTQYF. The DNA of the CDR3 is TGCGCCAGCAGCTTGGCAGCGGGGCTCACAGATACGCAGTATTTT.

This chain uses TRBV18 with TRBJ2-5; 10 bases match TRBD2. There are 15 residues in the CDR3. CDR1 is KGHSH and CDR2 is LQKENI in the germline V gene. V lost 2 bases, J lost 5 bases, and 5 bases stayed unmatched. In DNA, the CDR3 is TGTGCCAGCTCACCAGGGCTAGCGGGGGACGAGACCCAGTACTTC. Protein product: CASSPGLAGDETQYF.

The rearrangement uses TRBV27 and TRBJ2-1, with TRBD1 matching over 8 bases. Trimming removed 5 bases from V and 8 bases from J; junction bases left unmatched: 8. Looked up from germline, CDR1 is MNHEY and CDR2 is SMNVEV (reference sequence). The CDR3 contains 14 residues. The CDR3 region is CASSQAGGLDEQFF. CDR3 DNA sequence: TGTGCCAGCAGTCAGGCAGGGGGCCTCGATGAGCAGTTCTTC.

This clonotype occurred many times. The chain uses TRBV5-1 and TRBJ1-1, with unresolved D. Germline V gives CDR1 SGHRS, CDR2 YFSETQ. Trimming took 6 bases from V and 1 from J, leaving 10 bases between them. The CDR3 length is 13 residues. For the CDR3, the DNA is TGCGCCAGCAAGCAGAACCAGAACACTGAAGCTTTCTTT. Its protein product is CASKQNQNTEAFF.

The table lists this clonotype with a few counts. This chain connects TRBV7-2 to TRBJ2-1; D is undetermined. With 1 base removed from V and 10 bases from J, the gap between germline ends came to 14 bases. Germline loops: CDR1 SGHTA, CDR2 FQGNSA. The CDR3 extends over 14 amino acids. The CDR3 DNA is TGTGCCAGCAGCTTAGAACGGCAACCCGCCGAGCAGTTCTTC. Protein sequence: CASSLERQPAEQFF.

This sequence joins TRBV20-1 and TRBJ2-1; the D gene is possibly TRBD2 (6 bases). The CDR3 is 15 amino acids. V was trimmed by 0 bases and J by 7 bases, leaving 16 bases between them. The germline V gene encodes CDR1 DFQATT and CDR2 SNEGSKA (reference sequence). Written as DNA, the CDR3 is TGCAGTGCTAGAGATCGGAGGGGCGGTATAAATGAGCAGTTCTTC. Its translation is CSARDRRGGINEQFF.

This chain joins TRBV12-3 or TRBV12-4 and TRBJ1-5; D is unclear. This CDR3 comprises 14 residues. The V gene lost 3 bases and the J gene lost 6 bases, with 12 bases spanning the gap. CDR3 nucleotides: TGTGCCAGCAGTTTGGGTGTCACCGGTCAGCCCCAGCATTTT. Translated: CASSLGVTGQPQHF.